These 17 T cell receptor beta chains share one sample of origin, sequenced in a study of shared clonotypes between healthy human individuals. Sequencing used immunoSEQ multiplex PCR; TCRdb keeps in-frame clones, though not all of them. The sample carries approximately 940,000 clones, over 60% recorded once. The specimen was memory CD4+ T cells sorted from blood. Subset given: CD45RA-negative fraction. The receptors derive from a young man in good health.

V usage is TRBV4-1 and J usage is TRBJ1-3; the D is unclear. Germline V gives CDR1 MGHRA, CDR2 YSYEKL. This CDR3 has 15 residues. V lost 1 base and J 1 base, leaving 8 bases between the germline ends. The DNA of the CDR3 is TGCGCCAGCAGCCAAGCATGGGGTTCTGGAAACACCATATATTTT. It translates to CASSQAWGSGNTIYF.

This clone appeared a few times. This rearrangement joins TRBV18 to TRBJ2-5; D remains unclear. V lost 4 bases to trimming and J lost 4 bases, with 7 bases between them. The CDR3 is 12 residues long. CDR1 is KGHSH, CDR2 LQKENI, per germline. Here the CDR3 DNA reads TGTGCCAGCTCACTTTTCGCAGAGACCCAGTACTTC. This translates into CASSLFAETQYF.

The rearrangement uses TRBV13 and TRBJ2-1; D gene unclear. V lost 0 bases and J lost 6, with 6 bases in between. The CDR3 runs 13 residues. Germline V gene lookup returns CDR1 PRHDT and CDR2 FYEKMQ (reference sequence). The CDR3 region has the DNA TGTGCCAGCAGCTTAGGCTATGGCAATGAGCAGTTCTTC. Amino acids: CASSLGYGNEQFF.

V is TRBV5-1 and J is TRBJ2-7; D call uncertain. Germline CDR1 reads SGHRS; CDR2 reads YFSETQ. V was shortened by 0 bases and J by 3 bases, with 10 bases between the two germline ends. This CDR3 is 14 amino acids long. The CDR3 sequence: CASSLGQVLYEQYF. The CDR3, as DNA: TGCGCCAGCAGCTTGGGTCAGGTGCTCTACGAGCAGTACTTC.

Worth noting for this clone: Mismatch with germline at one junction end may stem from a read error. The chain carries TRBV7-7 and TRBJ2-2; D call uncertain. CDR3 length: 15 residues. Germline assignment: CDR1 SSHAT and CDR2 FNYEAQ (reference sequence). DNA for the CDR3: TGTGCTAGCAGCTTACGCGGACCTGCCACCGGGGAGCTGTTTTTT. It encodes CASSLRGPATGELFF.

The chain links TRBV28 to TRBJ1-2, with TRBD1 identical over 8 bases. The CDR3 extends over 18 amino acids. J was trimmed by 2 bases and V by 4 bases; bases with no gene match: 15. Germline CDR1 and CDR2: MDHEN and SYDVKM. As DNA, the CDR3 is TGTGCCAGCAGTTCGATTGGGGGTTCAGGGGGCCGAAACTATGGCTACACCTTC. Its translation: CASSSIGGSGGRNYGYTF.

The chain is built from TRBV29-1 and TRBJ2-7; TRBD2 matches 14 bases. The V gene end was trimmed by 6 bases and the J gene end by 0 bases; junction bases not matched to a gene: 10. Germline V CDR1 and CDR2: SQVTM, ANQGSEA. The CDR3 extends over 17 amino acids. The CDR3 bases are TGCAGCGTGGACGGGGGACTAGCGGGGGTGATCTCCTACGAGCAGTACTTC. As protein: CSVDGGLAGVISYEQYF.

V and J are TRBV5-4 and TRBJ2-1; D could derive from TRBD1 or TRBD2 (5 bases each). The CDR3 is 15 amino acids. V was trimmed by 4 bases and J by 8 bases, leaving 19 bases between them. Looked up from germline, CDR1 is SGHNT and CDR2 is YYREEE (reference sequence). The CDR3 protein is CASSPATGANHEQFF. The DNA for the CDR3 is TGTGCCAGCAGCCCCGCGACCGGGGCAAACCATGAGCAGTTCTTC.

V and J are TRBV11-2 and TRBJ1-2; no definite D call. Germline V lookup: CDR1 SGHAT, CDR2 FQNNGV. The CDR3 sequence is 13 residues long. The V end lost 6 bases, the J end lost 4 bases, and 12 bases lay between the germline ends. This CDR3 is CASRPATTYGYTF. Here the CDR3 DNA reads TGTGCCAGCAGACCAGCGACCACCTATGGCTACACCTTC.

The rearrangement uses TRBV11-3 and TRBJ2-3; D is ambiguous. Germline V lookup: CDR1 SGHNT, CDR2 YENEEA. The CDR3 length is 13 residues. V was clipped by 5 bases and J by 6 bases, with 12 bases between them. The CDR3 region is CASSRGPLDTQYF. DNA for the CDR3: TGTGCCAGCAGCAGAGGCCCGCTGGATACGCAGTATTTT.

The CDR3 loop reads CASSLSGTGGYTEAFF. In DNA, the CDR3 is TGTGCCAGCAGCCTTAGCGGGACGGGTGGCTACACTGAAGCTTTCTTT. The rearrangement uses TRBV7-2 and TRBJ1-1; D might be TRBD1 (5 bases). Germline assignment: CDR1 SGHTA and CDR2 FQGNSA. This CDR3 spans 16 amino acids. Trimming took off 5 bases at V and 3 bases at J, with 19 bases between the two ends. The entire variable domain, with the rest obtained from reference TRBV7-2 and TRBJ1-1, is as follows: GAGVSQSPSNKVTEKGKDVELRCDPISGHTALYWYRQSLGQGLEFLIYFQGNSAPDKSGLPSDRFSAERTGGSVSTLTIQRTQQEDSAVYLCASSLSGTGGYTEAFFGQGTRLTVV.

The chain has TRBV21-1 and TRBJ2-4; no check of the table's D call, TRBD2, against the DNA was made. TRBV21-1 has pseudogene status. The CDR3 length is 18 residues. This CDR3 is CASSKAGLSGLAKNIQYF. Written as DNA, the CDR3 is TGTGCCAGCAGCAAAGCTGGTCTCTCAGGACTAGCCAAAAACATTCAGTACTTC.

This rearrangement joins TRBV5-4 to TRBJ2-5; 10 nucleotides line up with TRBD1. CDR1 is SGHNT and CDR2 is YYREEE in the germline V gene (reference sequence). The J segment lost 10 bases and the V segment lost 4 bases, leaving 13 bases of the junction unmatched. The CDR3 covers 15 residues. The CDR3 sequence: CASSGGDRGSRDQYF. The CDR3 DNA is TGTGCCAGCAGCGGGGGGGACAGGGGATCCCGAGACCAGTACTTC.

This clone was observed a few times. The CDR3 DNA reads as TGCAGTGCGGTCAGGGGGGAGACCCAGTACTTC. Translating gives CSAVRGETQYF. V is TRBV20-1 and J is TRBJ2-5, with TRBD1 matching 7 bases. Unmatched junction bases numbered 3, after V lost 6 bases and J lost 5 bases. The CDR3 totals 11 residues. Germline loops: CDR1 DFQATT, CDR2 SNEGSKA (reference sequence).

The rearrangement links TRBV15 to TRBJ2-7; D gene ambiguous. The CDR3 consists of 16 residues. Germline V CDR1 and CDR2: LNHNV, YYDKDF (reference sequence). The V end was cut by 3 bases, the J end by 3 bases, with 18 bases between. CDR3 sequence (DNA): TGTGCCACCAGCAGGGTAAACAATTTAAGGGACTACGAGCAGTACTTC. This encodes CATSRVNNLRDYEQYF. Looking up the rest from reference TRBV15 and TRBJ2-7 gives the full variable domain: DAMVIQNPRYQVTQFGKPVTLSCSQTLNHNVMYWYQQKSSQAPKLLFHYYDKDFNNEADTPDNFQSRRPNTSFCFLDIRSPGLGDTAMYLCATSRVNNLRDYEQYFGPGTRLTVT.

The V gene is TRBV9, the J gene TRBJ2-3, with no clear D. Germline CDR1 is SGDLS and CDR2 is YYNGEE. V gave up 4 bases and J gave up 2 bases, with 11 bases separating them. This CDR3 spans 14 amino acids. The CDR3 protein is CASSPLAATDTQYF. The CDR3 DNA follows: TGTGCCAGCAGCCCACTGGCTGCCACAGATACGCAGTATTTT.

The chain is built from TRBV18 and TRBJ1-4; possibly TRBD1 for D (5 bases). The CDR3 length is 14 residues. Germline CDR1 is KGHSH and CDR2 is LQKENI. Deletions cut 2 bases from V and 5 bases from J, with 9 bases between. CDR3 amino acids: CASSPFDSNEKLFF. The CDR3 DNA sequence: TGTGCCAGCTCACCATTTGACAGCAATGAAAAACTGTTTTTT.